These 5 T cell receptor beta chains share one sample of origin, sequenced in a study of cytomegalovirus exposure and HLA in healthy donors. Use of 60 Vbeta and 13 Jbeta primers characterized the PCR. Measured with immunoSEQ multiplex PCR; TCRdb has only the in-frame clones, and not every one. The sample lists under 150,000 clones, approximately 69% occurring once. Input material: PBMCs. These TCRs come from a woman aged 40 to 55 in good health and CMV-seropositive.

This clone was found a few times. V is TRBV2 and J is TRBJ2-7; no clear D gene. Germline V gives CDR1 SNHLY, CDR2 FYNNEI. Trimming shortened V by 7 bases and J by 3 bases, and 7 bases separated the two germline ends. The CDR3 runs 11 residues. DNA of the CDR3: TGTGCCAGCAAGGCGGTCTACGAGCAGTACTTC. Amino acids: CASKAVYEQYF.

The CDR3 loop is CASSLGTDTQYF. The CDR3 DNA reads as TGTGCCAGCAGCCTCGGTACAGATACGCAGTATTTT. The V call is TRBV9, the J call TRBJ2-3; D is uncertain. CDR1 is SGDLS, CDR2 YYNGEE, per germline. Deletions cut 4 bases from V and 3 bases from J, with 6 bases between. The CDR3 is 12 residues long.

The rearrangement links TRBV11-2 to TRBJ2-2; TRBD1 might be the D (5 bases). The germline V gene encodes CDR1 SGHAT and CDR2 FQNNGV. This CDR3 comprises 15 residues. V lost 3 bases and J 4 bases, leaving 12 bases between the germline ends. As DNA, the CDR3 is TGTGCCAGCAGCTTCTGGGGCCGCGGCACCGGGGAGCTGTTTTTT. Translating it yields CASSFWGRGTGELFF.

The CDR3 is CASSSARGYNEQFF. In nucleotides, the CDR3 is TGTGCCAGTTCTTCTGCAAGGGGATACAATGAGCAGTTCTTC. The chain has TRBV5-4 and TRBJ2-1, with D possibly being TRBD1 (5 bases). This CDR3 is 14 amino acids long. Germline V lookup: CDR1 SGHNT, CDR2 YYREEE (reference sequence). The V end was cut by 8 bases, the J end by 4 bases, with 16 bases between.

Here the CDR3 reads CASSGRVGDSFNEQFF. The CDR3 nucleotides are TGTGCCAGCAGTGGCAGAGTAGGGGACTCGTTCAATGAGCAGTTCTTC. J is TRBJ2-1 and V is TRBV6-4; D may be TRBD2 (6 bases). Germline V CDR1 and CDR2: MRHNA, SNTAGT. This CDR3 spans 16 amino acids. V was cut by 4 bases and J by 6 bases, with 19 bases left in between.